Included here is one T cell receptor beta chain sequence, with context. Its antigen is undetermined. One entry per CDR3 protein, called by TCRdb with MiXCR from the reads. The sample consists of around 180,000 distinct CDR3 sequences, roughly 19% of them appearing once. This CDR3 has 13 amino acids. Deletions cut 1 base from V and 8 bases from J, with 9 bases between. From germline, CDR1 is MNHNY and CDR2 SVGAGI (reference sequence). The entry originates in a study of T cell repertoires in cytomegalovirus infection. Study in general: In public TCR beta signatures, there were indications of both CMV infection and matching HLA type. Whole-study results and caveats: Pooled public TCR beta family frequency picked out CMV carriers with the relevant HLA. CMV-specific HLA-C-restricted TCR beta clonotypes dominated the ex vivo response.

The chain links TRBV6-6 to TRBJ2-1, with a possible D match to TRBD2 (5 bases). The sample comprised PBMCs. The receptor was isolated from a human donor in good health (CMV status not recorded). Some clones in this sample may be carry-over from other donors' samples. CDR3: CASSYLLEDEQFF. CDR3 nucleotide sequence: TGTGCCAGCAGTTACTTGCTGGAGGATGAGCAGTTCTTC.